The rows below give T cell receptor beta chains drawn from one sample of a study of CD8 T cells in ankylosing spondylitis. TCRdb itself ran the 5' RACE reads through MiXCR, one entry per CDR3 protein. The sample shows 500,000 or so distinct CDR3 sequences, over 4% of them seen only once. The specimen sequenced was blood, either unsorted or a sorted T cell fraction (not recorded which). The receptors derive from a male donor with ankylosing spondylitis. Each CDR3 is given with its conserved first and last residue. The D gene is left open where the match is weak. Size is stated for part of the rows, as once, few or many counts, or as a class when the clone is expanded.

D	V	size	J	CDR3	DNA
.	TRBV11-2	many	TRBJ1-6	CASREGTPQGSPLHF	TGTGCCAGCAGAGAAGGGACACCGCAGGGGTCACCCCTCCACTTT
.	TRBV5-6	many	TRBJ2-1	CASRRYGNSPVGYNEQFF	TGTGCCAGCCGAAGATATGGGAACTCCCCGGTGGGCTACAATGAGCAGTTCTTC
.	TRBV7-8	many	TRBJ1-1	CASSPGPAVNTEAFF	TGTGCCAGCAGCCCCGGACCGGCCGTGAACACTGAAGCTTTCTTT
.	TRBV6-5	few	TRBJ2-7	CASSYSRERTYEQYF	TGTGCCAGCAGTTACTCTAGGGAGAGAACCTACGAGCAGTACTTC
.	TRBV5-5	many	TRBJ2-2	CASSLVPDRNTGELFF	TGTGCCAGCAGCTTGGTACCGGACAGGAACACCGGGGAGCTGTTTTTT
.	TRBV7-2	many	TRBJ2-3	CASSVGFATDTQYF	TGTGCCAGCAGCGTCGGGTTTGCCACAGATACGCAGTATTTT
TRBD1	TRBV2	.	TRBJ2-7	CASARQGAVNEQYF	TGTGCCAGCGCCCGACAGGGGGCAGTTAACGAGCAGTACTTC
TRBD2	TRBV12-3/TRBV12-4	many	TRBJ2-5	CASSPGTTLSQETQYF	TGTGCCAGCAGTCCCGGGACTACTCTATCACAAGAGACCCAGTACTTC
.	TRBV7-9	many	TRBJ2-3	CASSSGWGSADTQYF	TGTGCCAGCAGCTCCGGATGGGGGAGTGCAGATACGCAGTATTTT
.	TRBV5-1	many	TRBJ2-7	CASSFGFSGDYEQYF	TGCGCCAGCAGCTTCGGGTTTAGCGGAGACTACGAGCAGTACTTC
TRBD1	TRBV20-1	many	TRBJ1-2	CSASRAGGNYGYTF	TGCAGTGCTAGTAGGGCAGGGGGTAACTATGGCTACACCTTC
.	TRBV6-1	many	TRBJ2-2	CASSETVGGELFF	TGTGCCAGCAGTGAAACTGTGGGAGGGGAGCTGTTTTTT
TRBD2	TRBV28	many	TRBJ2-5	CASSTPGLSETQYF	TGTGCCAGCAGTACCCCGGGACTATCGGAGACCCAGTACTTC
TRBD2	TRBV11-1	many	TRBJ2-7	CASSFETFSGMRPYEQYF	TGTGCCAGCAGCTTTGAAACGTTTAGCGGGATGAGGCCCTACGAGCAGTACTTC
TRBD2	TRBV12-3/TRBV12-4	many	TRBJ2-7	CASSFGTSVYEQYF	TGTGCCAGCAGTTTTGGGACTAGCGTCTACGAGCAGTACTTC
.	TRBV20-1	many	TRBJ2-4	CSAVGPKNIQYF	TGCAGTGCCGTAGGACCCAAAAACATTCAGTACTTC
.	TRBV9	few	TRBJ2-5	CASSPPGTKKETQYF	TGTGCCAGCAGCCCCCCCGGGACAAAAAAAGAGACCCAGTACTTC
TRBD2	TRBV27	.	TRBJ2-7	CASSRTAGTSGGLGSEQYF	TGTGCCAGCAGTAGAACCGCCGGGACTAGCGGGGGCCTGGGCTCCGAGCAGTACTTC
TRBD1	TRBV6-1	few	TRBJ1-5	CASSAPRTGGNQPQHF	TGTGCCAGCAGTGCGCCCCGGACAGGGGGAAATCAGCCCCAGCATTTT
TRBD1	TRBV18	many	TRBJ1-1	CASSLYNRGETEAFF	TGTGCCAGCTCACTTTATAACAGGGGGGAAACTGAAGCTTTCTTT
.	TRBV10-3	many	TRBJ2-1	CAISDHSTDRTYNEQFF	TGTGCCATCAGTGATCACTCGACGGACAGAACGTACAATGAGCAGTTCTTC
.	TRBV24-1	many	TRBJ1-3	CATSDSTSGNTIYF	TGTGCCACCAGTGACAGCACCTCTGGAAACACCATATATTTT
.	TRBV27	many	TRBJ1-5	CASSLIGGDQPQHF	TGTGCCAGCAGTTTAATCGGGGGCGACCAGCCCCAGCATTTT
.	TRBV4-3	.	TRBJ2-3	CASSQDRGTNTQYF	TGCGCCAGCAGCCAAGATCGAGGCACAAATACGCAGTATTTT
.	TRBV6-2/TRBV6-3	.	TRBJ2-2	CASSYTAGSNAGELFF	TGTGCCAGCAGTTACACGGCAGGGTCTAACGCCGGGGAGCTGTTTTTT
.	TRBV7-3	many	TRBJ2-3	CASSSTRTDTQYF	TGTGCCAGCAGCTCTACTCGCACAGATACGCAGTATTTT
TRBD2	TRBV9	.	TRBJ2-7	CASSPRGGAWDEQYF	TGTGCCAGCAGCCCCCGGGGGGGCGCTTGGGACGAGCAGTACTTC
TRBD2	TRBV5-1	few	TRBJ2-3	CASSLVSGVGTDTQYF	TGCGCCAGCAGCTTGGTTAGCGGGGTCGGAACAGATACGCAGTATTTT
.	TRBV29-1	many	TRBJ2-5	CSVGPGGSETQYF	TGCAGCGTTGGTCCCGGGGGCAGTGAGACCCAGTACTTC
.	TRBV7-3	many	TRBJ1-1	CASSLQQNTEAFF	TGTGCCAGCAGCTTACAGCAGAACACTGAAGCTTTCTTT
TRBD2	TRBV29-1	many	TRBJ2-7	CSVEEGLAAQYF	TGCAGCGTTGAAGAGGGACTAGCGGCGCAGTACTTC
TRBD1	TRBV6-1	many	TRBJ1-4	CASSRTGNLEKLFF	TGTGCCAGCAGTAGGACAGGGAATTTGGAAAAACTGTTTTTT
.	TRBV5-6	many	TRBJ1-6	CASSPDPSRNSPLHF	TGTGCCAGCAGCCCAGACCCCTCTCGGAATTCACCCCTCCACTTT
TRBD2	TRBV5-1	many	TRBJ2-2	CASSFSLTSGFDTGELFF	TGCGCCAGCAGCTTTTCGCTGACTAGCGGGTTTGACACCGGGGAGCTGTTTTTT
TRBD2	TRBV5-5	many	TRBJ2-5	CASSPGTSGGNQETQYF	TGTGCCAGCAGCCCTGGGACTAGCGGGGGGAACCAAGAGACCCAGTACTTC